This T cell receptor beta chain stems from a study of siplizumab effects on memory and regulatory T cells. General study findings and limits: In controls, roughly 27% of mappable alloreactive CD4+ clones were Treg-derived on average, versus roughly 63% with siplizumab. Sequences below about 10^-5 frequency were poorly captured, limiting mapping of alloreactive clones. The alloresponse seemed to draw substantially on naive T cells, which appeared more diverse than memory cells.

Sequencing was performed with immunoSEQ multiplex PCR; in TCRdb, only in-frame clones are kept and a portion is missing. This table holds approximately 100,000 clones, about 93% found once. About this clone itself: What it recognizes is unknown.

From germline, CDR1 is MNHEY and CDR2 SVGAGI. After removal of 7 bases from V and 3 bases from J, the junction contained 2 bases not matched to a gene. This CDR3 spans 12 amino acids. The chain employs TRBV6-5 and TRBJ2-7; TRBD2 matches at 8 bases. This TCR came from a human donor in good health. Material: non-Treg CD4+ T cells sorted from blood. This CDR3 is CASTAGGYEQYF. The DNA of the CDR3 is TGTGCCAGCACGGCGGGGGGCTACGAGCAGTACTTC.